This T cell receptor (beta chain) was sequenced during a study of control samples from healthy donors and cancer patients. The protocol was immunoSEQ multiplex PCR, while the TCRdb copy is restricted to in-frame clones and leaves out a portion. The data contain 110,000 to 150,000 clones, roughly nine tenths of them seen just once; the ten biggest clones take up around 8.2%. The CDR3 contains 15 residues. V was pared by 1 base and J by 6 bases, with 7 bases of the junction left unmatched. Germline-derived CDR1 and CDR2 are LGHDT and YNNKEL (reference sequence). V and J are TRBV3-1 (or the pseudogene TRBV3-2) and TRBJ2-3; 7 bases line up with TRBD1. Sequencing input: blood. The clonotype was recovered from a woman in her thirties in good health. CDR3 nucleotides: TGTGCCAGCAGCCAAGGGGCGACAGGGTACGATACGCAGTATTTT. Protein sequence: CASSQGATGYDTQYF.